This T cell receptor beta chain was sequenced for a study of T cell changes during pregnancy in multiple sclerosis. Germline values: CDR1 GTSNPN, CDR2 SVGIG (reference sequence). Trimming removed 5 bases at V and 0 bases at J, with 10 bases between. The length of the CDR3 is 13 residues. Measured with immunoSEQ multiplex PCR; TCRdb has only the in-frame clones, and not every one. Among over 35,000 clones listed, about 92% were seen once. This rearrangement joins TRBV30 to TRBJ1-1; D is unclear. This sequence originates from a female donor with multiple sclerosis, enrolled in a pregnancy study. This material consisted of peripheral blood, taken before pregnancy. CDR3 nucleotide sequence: TGTGCCTGGGCCTCACTCGTGAACACTGAAGCTTTCTTT. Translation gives CAWASLVNTEAFF. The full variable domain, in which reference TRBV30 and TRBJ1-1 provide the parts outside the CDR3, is SQTIHQWPATLVQPVGSPLSLECTVEGTSNPNLYWYRQAAGRGLQLLFYSVGIGQISSEVPQNLSASRPQDRQFILSSKKLLLSDSGFYLCAWASLVNTEAFFGQGTRLTVV.